Below are 19 T cell receptor beta chains sequenced from a single sample in a study of blood T cell repertoires in COVID-19. Here immunoSEQ multiplex PCR was the method, and the copy in TCRdb shows in-frame clones only, minus some. The repertoire holds roughly 200,000 clones, around 90% seen once, with less than 2% in the top ten. The sequencing sample was made of peripheral blood. The receptor source for this set is a man in his sixties or seventies with acute or convalescent COVID-19.

The chain combines TRBV4-2 with TRBJ1-5, with TRBD1 as a possible D gene (6 bases). The V end was cut by 3 bases, the J end by 8 bases, with 20 bases between. CDR3 length: 16 amino acids. CDR1 LGHNA and CDR2 YNFKEQ come from the germline V gene. This CDR3 reads CASSHQGGGTIKPQHF. The CDR3 nucleotides read TGTGCCAGCAGCCACCAAGGGGGGGGGACGATAAAGCCCCAGCATTTT.

V and J are TRBV6-2 or TRBV6-3 and TRBJ2-1, with 11 nucleotides matching TRBD2. J gave up 6 bases and V 6 bases, and 4 bases lay outside the gene matches. Germline CDR1 reads MNHEY; CDR2 reads SVGEGT. This CDR3 region has 14 residues. The CDR3 region is CASSLAGGRNEQFF. CDR3 nucleotides: TGTGCCAGCAGCCTAGCGGGAGGACGCAATGAGCAGTTCTTC.

The chain is built from TRBV14 and TRBJ2-1, with TRBD2 identical over 9 bases. After removal of 3 bases from V and 4 bases from J, the junction contained 10 bases not matched to a gene. This CDR3 has 17 residues. The germline CDR1 and CDR2 sequences are SGHDN and FVKESK. The CDR3 nucleotides are TGTGCCAGCAGCCACGGTCCGAGCGGGAGGATATACAATGAGCAGTTCTTC. It translates to CASSHGPSGRIYNEQFF.

The chain carries TRBV2 and TRBJ1-5; TRBD1 might be the D (5 bases). The length of the CDR3 is 15 residues. Germline loops: CDR1 SNHLY, CDR2 FYNNEI. V gave up 0 bases and J gave up 5 bases, with 11 bases separating them. This CDR3 is CASSEAYRSDQPQHF. CDR3 DNA sequence: TGTGCCAGCAGTGAAGCCTACAGGAGTGATCAGCCCCAGCATTTT.

The rearrangement links TRBV27 to TRBJ2-1; 11 bases map to TRBD2. The V and J ends lost 3 bases and 5 bases, in that order; junction bases with no gene match: 3. The CDR3 loop spans 15 amino acids. Germline V gene lookup returns CDR1 MNHEY and CDR2 SMNVEV (reference sequence). CDR3 amino acids: CASSLRLAGNNEQFF. In DNA, the CDR3 is TGTGCCAGCAGTTTGCGACTAGCGGGAAACAATGAGCAGTTCTTC.

This chain links TRBV10-3 with TRBJ2-1; TRBD2 is a possible D gene (6 bases). The CDR3 contains 17 residues. Trimming pared 0 bases from V and 3 bases from J, leaving 15 bases between. In germline, CDR1 is ENHRY, CDR2 SYGVKD. This CDR3 is CAISESSGDTLYNEQFF. The CDR3 DNA sequence: TGTGCCATCAGTGAGTCATCGGGAGATACCCTCTACAATGAGCAGTTCTTC.

The chain uses TRBV2 and TRBJ2-1; TRBD2 matches at 8 bases. The germline V gene encodes CDR1 SNHLY and CDR2 FYNNEI. The CDR3 has 13 amino acids. The V gene end was trimmed by 8 bases and the J gene end by 3 bases; junction bases not matched to a gene: 3. As DNA, the CDR3 is TGTGCCAGCCATAGCGGGGTCTACAATGAGCAGTTCTTC. Encoded protein: CASHSGVYNEQFF. The whole variable domain, filled in from reference TRBV2 and TRBJ2-1, reads EPEVTQTPSHQVTQMGQEVILRCVPISNHLYFYWYRQILGQKVEFLVSFYNNEISEKSEIFDDQFSVERPDGSNFTLKIRSTKLEDSAMYFCASHSGVYNEQFFGPGTRLTVL.

This clone was seen once. CDR3 in amino acids: CASSYPETGEMNTEAFF. In nucleotides, the CDR3 is TGTGCCAGCAGTTACCCCGAGACAGGGGAGATGAACACTGAAGCTTTCTTT. V and J are TRBV6-2 or TRBV6-3 and TRBJ1-1; 8 nucleotides agree with TRBD1. The CDR3 runs 17 residues. J was trimmed by 0 bases and V by 2 bases; bases with no gene match: 8. Germline CDR1 MNHEY, CDR2 SVGEGT.

V and J are TRBV19 and TRBJ2-3; 7 nucleotides agree with TRBD2. Unmatched junction bases numbered 2, after V lost 4 bases and J lost 1 base. Germline loops: CDR1 LNHDA, CDR2 SQIVND (reference sequence). This CDR3 region has 14 residues. CDR3 bases: TGTGCCAGTAGTAGTCTAGCGGGCACAGATACGCAGTATTTT. Residues: CASSSLAGTDTQYF.

CDR3 nucleotides: TGTGCCAGCAGTGCGTCGGGCGGGTACAATGAGCAGTTCTTC. This codes for CASSASGGYNEQFF. The chain employs TRBV2 and TRBJ2-1, with a possible D match to TRBD2 (5 bases). The CDR3 sequence is 14 residues long. In germline, CDR1 is SNHLY, CDR2 FYNNEI. V was trimmed by 4 bases and J by 4 bases, leaving 11 bases between them.

The CDR3 spells CASSLGQGGSGGYTF. For the CDR3, the DNA is TGCGCCAGCAGCTTGGGACAGGGCGGTTCGGGAGGCTACACCTTC. This rearrangement joins TRBV5-1 to TRBJ1-2, with 7 bases fitting TRBD1. Per germline, CDR1 SGHRS and CDR2 YFSETQ. CDR3 size: 15 residues. The J segment lost 8 bases and the V segment lost 0 bases, leaving 10 bases of the junction unmatched.

The count of this clone is one. The CDR3 spells CASSLSGLSLAKNIQYF. The CDR3 DNA sequence: TGTGCCAGCAGTCTATCGGGACTGAGCTTAGCCAAAAACATTCAGTACTTC. V usage is TRBV7-9 and J usage is TRBJ2-4, with D perhaps TRBD2 (6 bases). The CDR3 is made up of 17 amino acids. Trimming stripped 6 bases from V and 0 bases from J, with 18 bases between. CDR1 is SEHNR and CDR2 is FQNEAQ in the germline V gene (reference sequence).

This chain links TRBV18 with TRBJ2-7, with TRBD1 matching 10 bases. The CDR3 runs to 14 residues. Trimming cost V 3 bases and J 5 bases; bases outside gene matches: 4. Germline CDR1 is KGHSH and CDR2 is LQKENI. The CDR3 spells CASSPGQGNHEQYF. CDR3 coding DNA: TGTGCCAGCTCACCGGGACAGGGGAACCACGAGCAGTACTTC.

The V call is TRBV28, the J call TRBJ1-2; D gene unclear. The length of the CDR3 is 14 residues. The germline CDR1 and CDR2 sequences are MDHEN and SYDVKM. Trimming stripped 1 base from V and 8 bases from J, with 14 bases between. CDR3 protein: CASSLSGPRSGYTF. DNA of the CDR3: TGTGCCAGCAGTTTATCTGGGCCCAGAAGCGGCTACACCTTC.

This chain connects TRBV9 to TRBJ2-1, with 11 bases aligning to TRBD2. The CDR3 contains 14 residues. Germline values: CDR1 SGDLS, CDR2 YYNGEE. V lost 4 bases, J lost 4 bases, and 1 base stayed unmatched. For the CDR3, the DNA is TGTGCCAGCAGCCGGACTAGCGGGTACAATGAGCAGTTCTTC. It encodes CASSRTSGYNEQFF.

The chain couples TRBV5-8 to TRBJ2-1, with 10 positions matching TRBD1. CDR1 SGHTS and CDR2 YDEGEE come from the germline V gene. The CDR3 has 15 residues. The ends lost 0 bases at V and 6 bases at J; junction bases unmatched: 3. DNA of the CDR3: TGTGCCAGCAGCTTGGGGGACAGGGGTGGCAATGAGCAGTTCTTC. It translates to CASSLGDRGGNEQFF.

The chain joins TRBV7-6 to TRBJ2-3, with 10 bases that match TRBD2. The germline CDR1 and CDR2 sequences are SGHVS and FNYEAQ. The CDR3 loop spans 16 amino acids. V shed 3 bases and J 2 bases; nucleotides not matched to a gene: 5. CDR3 coding DNA: TGTGCCAGCAGCTTCCGACTAGCGGGTAACACAGATACGCAGTATTTT. This sequence encodes CASSFRLAGNTDTQYF.

The count of this clone is one. The chain carries TRBV7-1 and TRBJ1-3; TRBD1 agrees at 11 bases. TRBV7-1 is treated as an ORF (open reading frame) with a function not yet certain. This CDR3 contains 24 residues. The V and J ends lost 3 bases and 2 bases, in that order; junction bases with no gene match: 27. The CDR3 DNA reads as TGTGCCAGCAGCTCCCAAGCGGCCGGGGGAAAAGCCGGACAGGGGGCCCTACCTGGAAACACCATATATTTT. This gives the protein CASSSQAAGGKAGQGALPGNTIYF.

In its sample, this clone was seen a few times. The rearrangement links TRBV11-3 to TRBJ1-3; a possible D gene is TRBD1 (6 bases). The CDR3 has 16 amino acids. V lost 7 bases and J lost 4, with 20 bases in between. Germline values: CDR1 SGHNT, CDR2 YENEEA. In DNA form, the CDR3 reads TGTGCCAGCACTACTTCGTCAGGGGCGCAAGGAAACACCATATATTTT. It yields the protein CASTTSSGAQGNTIYF.